This T cell receptor beta chain was sequenced in a study of CXCR3-negative and CXCR3-positive naive CD8 T cells. General study results and limits: Sequencing showed both naive subsets with comparably high diversity, and memory CD8+ cells much lower. The TRB CDR3s that CXCR3-positive naive cells carried were more hydrophobic than those of CXCR3-negative naive cells.

Germline-derived CDR1 and CDR2 are DFQATT and SNEGSKA (reference sequence). The CDR3 length is 12 residues. Points on this clonotype: What it binds is not known.

Libraries were UMI-labeled 5' RACE TRB cDNA. After re-calling the 5' RACE reads, TCRdb lists one entry per CDR3 protein, DNA absent. Its listing shows 150,000 to 180,000 distinct CDR3 sequences. Sequenced sample: naive CXCR3+ CD8+ T cells from blood. Subset of the sample: CD45RO-CCR7+CD27+CD95- naive CD8+ T cells expressing CXCR3 (TNR3+). The chain has TRBV20-1 and TRBJ2-1; the D call from TCRdb, TRBD2, cannot be confirmed without DNA. This clonotype was sampled from a human donor in good health. Some clones in this sample may be carry-over from other donors' samples. The CDR3 reads CTGLAGVNEQFF.